This TCR beta chain is from a study of human T cells and chemical hapten exposure. Background on the study: TCR yields per sample varied mostly from small pooled library volume differences. Study conclusions and caveats: Sensitizing to DPC left TCRs with a frequency above 1 in 1000 unaltered.

The time point here: pre-sensitization, week 0. Regarding treatment: therapeutic diphenylcyclopropenone sensitization with weekly scalp DPC. At least ten counts were recorded for this clonotype. Its specificity is unknown. The CDR3 totals 16 residues. The germline gives CDR1 MDHEN, CDR2 SYDVKM. V dropped 3 bases and J dropped 12; count of bases not matched to a gene: 12. Single cDNA molecules in the library carried unique molecular identifiers attached during preparation. TCRdb called the RACE reads again in MiXCR, with one record for every CDR3 protein. The table shows 200,000 to 300,000 distinct CDR3 sequences, with about 9.4% occurring only once.

This sequence joins TRBV28 and TRBJ2-7; 15 bases fit TRBD2. This TCR derives from a woman in her thirties or forties with alopecia areata. Some clones in this sample may be carry-over from other donors' samples. Sequencing was performed on whole blood, taken in connection with sensitization to the hapten diphenylcyclopropenone (DPC). CDR3 in amino acids: CASSFRTSGRASNLYF. The CDR3 DNA is TGTGCCAGCAGTTTTCGGACTAGCGGGAGGGCCTCGAATCTGTACTTC.